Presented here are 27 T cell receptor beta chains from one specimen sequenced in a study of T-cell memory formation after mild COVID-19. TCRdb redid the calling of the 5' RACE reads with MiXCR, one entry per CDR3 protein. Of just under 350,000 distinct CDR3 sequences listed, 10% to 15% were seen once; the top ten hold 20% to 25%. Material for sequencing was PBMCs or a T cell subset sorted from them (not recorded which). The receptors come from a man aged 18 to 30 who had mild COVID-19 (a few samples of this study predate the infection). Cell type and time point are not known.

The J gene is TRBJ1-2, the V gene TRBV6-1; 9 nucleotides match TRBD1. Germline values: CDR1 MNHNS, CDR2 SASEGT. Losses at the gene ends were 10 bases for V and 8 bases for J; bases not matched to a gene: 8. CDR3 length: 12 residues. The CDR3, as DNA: TGTGCCACCCACTCCGGGACAGGGGGCTACACCTTC. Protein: CATHSGTGGYTF.

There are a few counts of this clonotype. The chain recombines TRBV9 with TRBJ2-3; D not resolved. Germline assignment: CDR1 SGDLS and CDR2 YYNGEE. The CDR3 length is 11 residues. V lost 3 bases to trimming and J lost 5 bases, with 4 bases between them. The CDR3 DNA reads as TGTGCCAGCAGCGACCAAGATACGCAGTATTTT. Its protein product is CASSDQDTQYF.

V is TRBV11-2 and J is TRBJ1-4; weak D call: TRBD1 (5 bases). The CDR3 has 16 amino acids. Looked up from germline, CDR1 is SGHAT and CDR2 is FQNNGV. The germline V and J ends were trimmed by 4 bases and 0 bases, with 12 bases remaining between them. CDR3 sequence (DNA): TGTGCCAGCAGCTCAAATAACAGGACAACTAATGAAAAACTGTTTTTT. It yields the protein CASSSNNRTTNEKLFF.

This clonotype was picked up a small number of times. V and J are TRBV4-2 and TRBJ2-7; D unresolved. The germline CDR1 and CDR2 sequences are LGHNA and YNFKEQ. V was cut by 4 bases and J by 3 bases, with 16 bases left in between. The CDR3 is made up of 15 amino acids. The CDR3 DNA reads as TGTGCCAGCAGCCTTAGCTCCTCCGGAGTCTACGAGCAGTACTTC. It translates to CASSLSSSGVYEQYF.

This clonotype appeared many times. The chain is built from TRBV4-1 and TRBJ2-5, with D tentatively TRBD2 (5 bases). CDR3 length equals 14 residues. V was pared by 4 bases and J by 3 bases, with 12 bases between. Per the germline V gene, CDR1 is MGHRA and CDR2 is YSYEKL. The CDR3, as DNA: TGCGCCAGCAGCCCCCTCCCGGGGAAAGAGACCCAGTACTTC. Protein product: CASSPLPGKETQYF.

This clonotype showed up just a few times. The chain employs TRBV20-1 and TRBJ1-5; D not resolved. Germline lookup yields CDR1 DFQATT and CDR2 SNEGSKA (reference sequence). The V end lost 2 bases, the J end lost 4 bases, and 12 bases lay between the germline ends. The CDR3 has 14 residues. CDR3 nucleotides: TGCAGTGCTAGAAAGCTTGCGGGAAATCAGCCCCAGCATTTT. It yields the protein CSARKLAGNQPQHF.

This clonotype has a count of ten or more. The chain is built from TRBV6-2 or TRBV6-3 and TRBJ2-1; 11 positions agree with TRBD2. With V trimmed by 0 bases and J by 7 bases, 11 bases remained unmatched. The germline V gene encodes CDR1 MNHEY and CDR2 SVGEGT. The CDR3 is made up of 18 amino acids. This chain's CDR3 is CASSYSNNLAGGGNEQFF. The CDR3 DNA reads TGTGCCAGCAGTTACTCTAACAACCTAGCGGGGGGCGGGAATGAGCAGTTCTTC.

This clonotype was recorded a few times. The CDR3 region has the DNA TGCAGTGCTAGAGACCCCGCGGCTGGAAACACCATATATTTT. Translation gives CSARDPAAGNTIYF. The rearrangement uses TRBV20-1 and TRBJ1-3; D is uncertain. The CDR3 has 14 amino acids. The V gene's germline CDR1 is DFQATT and CDR2 SNEGSKA (reference sequence). The V and J ends lost 0 bases and 2 bases respectively, with 8 bases between them.

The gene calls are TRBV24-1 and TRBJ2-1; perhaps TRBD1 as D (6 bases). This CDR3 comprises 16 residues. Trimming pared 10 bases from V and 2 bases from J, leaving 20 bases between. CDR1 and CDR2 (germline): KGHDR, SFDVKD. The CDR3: CATQETTRGAYNEQFF. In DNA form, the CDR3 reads TGTGCCACACAAGAAACCACCAGGGGTGCCTACAATGAGCAGTTCTTC.

The CDR3 coding sequence is TGCAGTGCTAGATCCCTGGGACTAGTCCGGGGGGCGCAGTATTTT. This sequence encodes CSARSLGLVRGAQYF. The V and J genes are TRBV20-1 and TRBJ2-3; TRBD2 matches 8 bases. This CDR3 is built from 15 residues. CDR1 and CDR2 from the germline V gene are DFQATT and SNEGSKA (reference sequence). The J segment lost 10 bases and the V segment lost 2 bases, leaving 14 bases of the junction unmatched.

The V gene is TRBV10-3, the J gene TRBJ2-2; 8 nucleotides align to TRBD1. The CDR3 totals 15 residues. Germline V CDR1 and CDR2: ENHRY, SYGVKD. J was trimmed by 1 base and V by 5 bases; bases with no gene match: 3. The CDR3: CAISSGTGNTGELFF. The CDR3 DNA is TGTGCCATCAGTTCCGGGACAGGGAACACCGGGGAGCTGTTTTTT.

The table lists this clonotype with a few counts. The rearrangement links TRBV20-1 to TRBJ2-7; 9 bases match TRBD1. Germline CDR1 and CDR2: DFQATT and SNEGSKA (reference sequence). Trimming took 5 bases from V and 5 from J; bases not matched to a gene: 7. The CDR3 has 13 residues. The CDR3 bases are TGCAGTGCTCCTCGGACAGGGGTGGACGAGCAGTACTTC. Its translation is CSAPRTGVDEQYF.

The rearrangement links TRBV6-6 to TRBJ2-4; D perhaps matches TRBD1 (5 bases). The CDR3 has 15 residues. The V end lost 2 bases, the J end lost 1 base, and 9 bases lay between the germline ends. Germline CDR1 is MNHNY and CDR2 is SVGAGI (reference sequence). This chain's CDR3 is CASSYGRAAKNIQYF. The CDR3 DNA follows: TGTGCCAGCAGTTACGGCAGGGCGGCCAAAAACATTCAGTACTTC.

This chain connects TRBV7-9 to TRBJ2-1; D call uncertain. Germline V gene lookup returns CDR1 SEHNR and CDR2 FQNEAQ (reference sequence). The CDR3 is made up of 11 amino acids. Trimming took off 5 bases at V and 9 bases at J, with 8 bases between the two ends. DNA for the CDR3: TGTGCCAGCAGCCCAGGCGTTGAGCAGTTCTTC. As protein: CASSPGVEQFF.

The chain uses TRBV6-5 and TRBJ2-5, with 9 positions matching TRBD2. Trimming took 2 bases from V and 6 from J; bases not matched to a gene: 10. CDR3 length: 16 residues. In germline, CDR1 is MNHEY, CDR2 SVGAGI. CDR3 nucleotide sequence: TGTGCCAGCAGTTACGGGGCGTCTAGCGGGATGAAGACCCAGTACTTC. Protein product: CASSYGASSGMKTQYF.

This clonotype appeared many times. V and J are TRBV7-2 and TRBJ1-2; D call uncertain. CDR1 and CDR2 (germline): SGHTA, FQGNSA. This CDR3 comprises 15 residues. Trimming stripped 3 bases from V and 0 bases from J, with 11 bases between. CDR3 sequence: CASSFAAGANYGYTF. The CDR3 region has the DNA TGTGCCAGCAGCTTTGCCGCAGGAGCTAACTATGGCTACACCTTC.

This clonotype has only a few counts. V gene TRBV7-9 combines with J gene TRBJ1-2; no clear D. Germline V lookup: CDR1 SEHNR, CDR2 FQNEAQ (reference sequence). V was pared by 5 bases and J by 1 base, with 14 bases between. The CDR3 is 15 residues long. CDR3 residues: CASSPHSNYNYGYTF. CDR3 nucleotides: TGTGCCAGCAGCCCACACTCGAATTATAACTATGGCTACACCTTC.

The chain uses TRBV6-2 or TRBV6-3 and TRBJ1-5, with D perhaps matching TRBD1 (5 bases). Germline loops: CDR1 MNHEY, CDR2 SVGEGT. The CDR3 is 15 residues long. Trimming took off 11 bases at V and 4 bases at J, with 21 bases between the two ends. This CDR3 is CASTPEGRFNQPQHF. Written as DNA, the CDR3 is TGTGCCTCCACCCCCGAGGGACGATTTAATCAGCCCCAGCATTTT.

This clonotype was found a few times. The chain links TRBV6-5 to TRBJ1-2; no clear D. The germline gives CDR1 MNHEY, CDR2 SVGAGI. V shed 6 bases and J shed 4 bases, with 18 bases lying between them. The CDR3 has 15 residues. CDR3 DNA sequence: TGTGCCAGCAGACCGACCCGGACCGCGGTCTATGGCTACACCTTC. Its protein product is CASRPTRTAVYGYTF.

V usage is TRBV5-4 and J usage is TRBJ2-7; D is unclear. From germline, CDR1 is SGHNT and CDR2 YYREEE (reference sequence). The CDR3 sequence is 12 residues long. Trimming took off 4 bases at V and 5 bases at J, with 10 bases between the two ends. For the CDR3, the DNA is TGTGCCAGCAGCCCGACGGAAAACGAGCAGTACTTC. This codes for CASSPTENEQYF.

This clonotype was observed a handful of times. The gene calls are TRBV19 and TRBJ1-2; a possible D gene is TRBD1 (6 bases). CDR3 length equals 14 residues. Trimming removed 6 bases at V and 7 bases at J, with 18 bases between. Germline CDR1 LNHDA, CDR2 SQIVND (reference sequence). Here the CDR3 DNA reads TGTGCCAGTAGCGGCTTGCAGGGGCGGAGTGGCTACACCTTC. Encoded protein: CASSGLQGRSGYTF.

The CDR3 sequence: CASSHSGTGSGKLFF. The CDR3 nucleotides are TGCGCCAGCAGCCATTCCGGGACAGGGTCCGGAAAACTGTTTTTT. V and J are TRBV4-1 and TRBJ1-4, with 9 nucleotides matching TRBD1. This CDR3 has 15 amino acids. The germline CDR1 and CDR2 sequences are MGHRA and YSYEKL. J gave up 10 bases and V 3 bases, and 9 bases lay outside the gene matches.

This CDR3 reads CAIRSNGGGAIDTQYF. For the CDR3, the DNA is TGTGCCATCAGATCTAACGGCGGGGGGGCGATAGATACGCAGTATTTT. The chain joins TRBV10-3 to TRBJ2-3, with TRBD2 matching over 9 bases. CDR1 is ENHRY and CDR2 is SYGVKD in the germline V gene. The CDR3 totals 16 residues. Trimming removed 6 bases from V and 5 bases from J; junction bases left unmatched: 12.

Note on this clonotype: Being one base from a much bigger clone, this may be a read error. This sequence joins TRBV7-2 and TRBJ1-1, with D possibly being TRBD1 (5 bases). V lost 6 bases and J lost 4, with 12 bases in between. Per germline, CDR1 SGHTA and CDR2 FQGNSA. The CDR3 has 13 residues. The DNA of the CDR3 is TGTGCCAGCAGATTCGGGGGAGTCACTGAAGCTTTCTTT. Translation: CASRFGGVTEAFF.

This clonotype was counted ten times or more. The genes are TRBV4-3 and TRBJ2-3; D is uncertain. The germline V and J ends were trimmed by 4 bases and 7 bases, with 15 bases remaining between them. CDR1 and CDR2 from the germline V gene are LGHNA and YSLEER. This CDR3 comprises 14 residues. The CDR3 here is CASSRKRTENTQYF. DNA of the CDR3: TGCGCCAGCAGCCGAAAACGGACCGAAAATACGCAGTATTTT.

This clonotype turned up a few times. CDR3 sequence (DNA): TGTGCCAGCGGACGTTCCATAGCGGGGGCCTCCCAAGAGACCCAGTACTTC. Its translation: CASGRSIAGASQETQYF. The chain uses TRBV3-1 and TRBJ2-5; TRBD2 matches 9 bases. The ends lost 8 bases at V and 1 base at J; junction bases unmatched: 14. Germline V gene data show CDR1 as LGHDT and CDR2 as YNNKEL (reference sequence). The CDR3 contains 17 residues.

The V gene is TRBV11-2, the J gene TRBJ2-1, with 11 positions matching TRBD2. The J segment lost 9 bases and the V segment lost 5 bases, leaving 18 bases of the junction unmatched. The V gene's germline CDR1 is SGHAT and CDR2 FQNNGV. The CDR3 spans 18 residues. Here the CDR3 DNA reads TGTGCCAGCAGCCCCAGACTAGCGGGGAGCGCCCTAAACGGTGAGCAGTTCTTC. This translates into CASSPRLAGSALNGEQFF.